This T cell receptor (beta chain) was sequenced for a study of shared clonotypes between healthy human individuals. Study overall: Each donor contributed plates that comprised three CD4 naive, three CD4 memory, two CD8 naive and one CD8 memory. Broader study findings: At large depth, rarefaction still showed sorted-subset sequencing to be incomplete.

With regard to this clone: What it binds is not known.

Genomic DNA per cell subset filled all wells of several immunoSEQ plates. Data came from immunoSEQ multiplex PCR; TCRdb stores just in-frame clones and leaves some out. The data show about 300,000 clones, with around 74% seen just once and 9% to 12% held by the top ten. This TCR was sampled from a man aged 30 to 45 in good health. The sample taken for sequencing was memory CD4+ T cells sorted from blood. As for subset: CD45RA-negative fraction.

CDR3 region: CASSEVLAANNEQFF. Written as DNA, the CDR3 is TGTGCCAGCAGTGAAGTACTAGCGGCAAACAATGAGCAGTTCTTC. The V gene is TRBV6-4, the J gene TRBJ2-1; 8 positions match TRBD2. This CDR3 region has 15 residues. J lost 5 bases, V lost 3 bases, and 6 bases had no gene match. Germline-derived CDR1 and CDR2 are MRHNA and SNTAGT.